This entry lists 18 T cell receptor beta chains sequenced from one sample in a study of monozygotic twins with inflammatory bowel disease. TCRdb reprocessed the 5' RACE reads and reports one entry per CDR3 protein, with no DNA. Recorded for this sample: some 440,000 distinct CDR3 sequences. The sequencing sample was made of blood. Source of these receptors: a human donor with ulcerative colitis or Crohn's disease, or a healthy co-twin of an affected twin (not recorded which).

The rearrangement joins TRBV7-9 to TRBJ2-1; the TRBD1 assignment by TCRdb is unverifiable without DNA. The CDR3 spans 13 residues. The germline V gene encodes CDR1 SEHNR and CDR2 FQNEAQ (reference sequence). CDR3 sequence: CASSDRDGTEQFF.

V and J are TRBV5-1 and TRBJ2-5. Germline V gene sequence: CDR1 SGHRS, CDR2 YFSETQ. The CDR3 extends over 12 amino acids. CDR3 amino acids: CASRGNEETQYF.

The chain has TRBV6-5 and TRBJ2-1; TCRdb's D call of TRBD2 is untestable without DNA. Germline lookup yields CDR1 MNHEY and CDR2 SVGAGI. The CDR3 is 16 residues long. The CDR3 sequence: CASSYTLAGGYNEQFF.

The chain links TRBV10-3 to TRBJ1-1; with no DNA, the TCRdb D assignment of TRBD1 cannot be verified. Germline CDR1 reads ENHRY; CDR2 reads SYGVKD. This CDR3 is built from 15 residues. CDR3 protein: CAISDHGTGNTEAFF.

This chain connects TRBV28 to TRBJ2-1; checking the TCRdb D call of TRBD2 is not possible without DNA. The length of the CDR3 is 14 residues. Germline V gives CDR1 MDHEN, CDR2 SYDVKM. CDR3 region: CASSGLAGVPEQFF.

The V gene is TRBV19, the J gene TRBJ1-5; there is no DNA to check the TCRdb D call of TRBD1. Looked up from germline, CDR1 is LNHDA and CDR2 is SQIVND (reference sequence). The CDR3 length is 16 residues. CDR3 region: CASSPRTDWSNQPQHF.

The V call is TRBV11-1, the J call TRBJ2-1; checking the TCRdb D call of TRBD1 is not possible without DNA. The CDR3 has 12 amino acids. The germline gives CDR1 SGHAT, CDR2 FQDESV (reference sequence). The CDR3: CASSSQGWEQFF.

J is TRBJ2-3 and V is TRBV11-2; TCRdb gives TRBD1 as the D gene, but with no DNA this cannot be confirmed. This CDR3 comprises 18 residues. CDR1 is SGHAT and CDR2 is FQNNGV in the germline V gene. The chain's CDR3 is CASSPQSRASASTDTQYF. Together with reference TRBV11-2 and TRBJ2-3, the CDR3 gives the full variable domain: EAGVAQSPRYKIIEKRQSVAFWCNPISGHATLYWYQQILGQGPKLLIQFQNNGVVDDSQLPKDRFSAERLKGVDSTLKIQPAKLEDSAVYLCASSPQSRASASTDTQYFGPGTRLTVL.

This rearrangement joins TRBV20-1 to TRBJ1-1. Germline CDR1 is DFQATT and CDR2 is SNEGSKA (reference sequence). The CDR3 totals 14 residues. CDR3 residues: CSARGGSLNTEAFF.

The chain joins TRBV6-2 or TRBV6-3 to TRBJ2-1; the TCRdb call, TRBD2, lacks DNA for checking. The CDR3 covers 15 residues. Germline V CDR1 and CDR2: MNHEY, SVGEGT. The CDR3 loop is CASSRAGGGVNEQFF.

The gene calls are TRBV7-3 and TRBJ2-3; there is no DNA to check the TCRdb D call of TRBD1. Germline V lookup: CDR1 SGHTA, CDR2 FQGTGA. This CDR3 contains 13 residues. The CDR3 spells CASSPRSRGPQYF.

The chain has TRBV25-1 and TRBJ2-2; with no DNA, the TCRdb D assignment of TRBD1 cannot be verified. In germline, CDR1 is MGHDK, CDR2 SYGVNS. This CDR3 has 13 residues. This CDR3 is CASSVQGSRELFF. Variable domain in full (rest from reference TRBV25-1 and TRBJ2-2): EADIYQTPRYLVIGTGKKITLECSQTMGHDKMYWYQQDPGMELHLIHYSYGVNSTEKGDLSSESTVSRIRTEHFPLTLESARPSHTSQYLCASSVQGSRELFFGEGSRLTVL.

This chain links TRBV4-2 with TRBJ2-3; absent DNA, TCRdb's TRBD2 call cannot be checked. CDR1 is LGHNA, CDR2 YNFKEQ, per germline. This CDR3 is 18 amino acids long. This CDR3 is CASSQDLTSGGGLDTQYF.

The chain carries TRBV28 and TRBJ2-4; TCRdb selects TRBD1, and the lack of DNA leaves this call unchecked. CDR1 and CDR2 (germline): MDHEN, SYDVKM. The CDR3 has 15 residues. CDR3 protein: CASTTGNSGKNIQYF. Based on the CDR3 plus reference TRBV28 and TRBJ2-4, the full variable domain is DVKVTQSSRYLVKRTGEKVFLECVQDMDHENMFWYRQDPGLGLRLIYFSYDVKMKEKGDIPEGYSVSREKKERFSLILESASTNQTSMYLCASTTGNSGKNIQYFGAGTRLSVL.

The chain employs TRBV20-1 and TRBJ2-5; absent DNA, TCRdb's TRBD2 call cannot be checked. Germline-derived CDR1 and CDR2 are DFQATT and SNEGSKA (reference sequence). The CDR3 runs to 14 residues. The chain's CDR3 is CSAAGGPRAETQYF.

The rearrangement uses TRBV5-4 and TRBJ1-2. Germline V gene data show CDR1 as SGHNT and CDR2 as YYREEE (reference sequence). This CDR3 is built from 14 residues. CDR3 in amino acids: CASSLALGTTGYTF.

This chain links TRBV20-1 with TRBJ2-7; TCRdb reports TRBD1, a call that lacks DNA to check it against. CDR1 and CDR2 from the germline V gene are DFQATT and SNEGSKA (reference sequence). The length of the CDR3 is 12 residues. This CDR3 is CSAPGTGVEQYF.

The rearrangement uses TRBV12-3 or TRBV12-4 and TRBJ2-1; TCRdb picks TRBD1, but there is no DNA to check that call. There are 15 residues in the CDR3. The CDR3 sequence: CASKNRDTTYNEQFF.